This T cell receptor (beta chain) was recorded in a study of blood T cell repertoires in COVID-19. Sequencing used immunoSEQ multiplex PCR; TCRdb keeps in-frame clones, though not all of them. The repertoire holds around 250,000 clones, over 80% seen once, with 0.95% to 1.5% in the top ten. Cohorts were based on clinical histories the participants reported. Per germline, CDR1 MNHEY and CDR2 SMNVEV (reference sequence). CDR3 size: 13 residues. The V gene end was trimmed by 6 bases and the J gene end by 2 bases; junction bases not matched to a gene: 2. This receptor was taken from a human donor in a cohort exposed to, infected with or recovered from COVID-19 (not recorded which). The donor label of this sample is uncertain. V is TRBV27 and J is TRBJ1-2; 8 positions agree with TRBD1. The sequenced material came from PBMCs or T cells enriched from blood (not recorded which). CDR3 nucleotide sequence: TGTGCCAGCAGCCGACAGGGGAACTATGGCTACACCTTC. Protein product: CASSRQGNYGYTF.